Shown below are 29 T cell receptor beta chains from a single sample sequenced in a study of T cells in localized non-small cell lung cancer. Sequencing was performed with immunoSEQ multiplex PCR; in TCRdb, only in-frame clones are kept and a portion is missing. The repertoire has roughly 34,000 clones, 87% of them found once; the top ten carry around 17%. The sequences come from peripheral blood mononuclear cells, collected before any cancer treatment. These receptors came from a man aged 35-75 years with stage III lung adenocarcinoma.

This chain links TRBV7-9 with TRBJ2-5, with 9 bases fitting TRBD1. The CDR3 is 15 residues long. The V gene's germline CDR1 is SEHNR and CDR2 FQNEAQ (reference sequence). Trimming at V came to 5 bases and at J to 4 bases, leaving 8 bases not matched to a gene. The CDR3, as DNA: TGTGCCAGCAGCACGGGACAGGGTTTAACAGAGACCCAGTACTTC. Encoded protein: CASSTGQGLTETQYF.

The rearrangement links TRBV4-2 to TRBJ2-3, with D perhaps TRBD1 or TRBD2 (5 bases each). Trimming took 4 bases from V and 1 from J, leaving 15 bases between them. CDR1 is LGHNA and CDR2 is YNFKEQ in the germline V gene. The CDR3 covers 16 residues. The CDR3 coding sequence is TGTGCCAGCAGCCCCCCCGGGGCCTTCGGCACAGATACGCAGTATTTT. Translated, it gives CASSPPGAFGTDTQYF.

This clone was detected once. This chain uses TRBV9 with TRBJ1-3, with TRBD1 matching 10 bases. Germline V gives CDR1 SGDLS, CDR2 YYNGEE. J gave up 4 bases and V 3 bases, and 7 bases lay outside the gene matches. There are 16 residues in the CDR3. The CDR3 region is CASSARQGAAGNTIYF. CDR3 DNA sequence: TGTGCCAGCAGCGCACGACAGGGGGCGGCGGGAAACACCATATATTTT.

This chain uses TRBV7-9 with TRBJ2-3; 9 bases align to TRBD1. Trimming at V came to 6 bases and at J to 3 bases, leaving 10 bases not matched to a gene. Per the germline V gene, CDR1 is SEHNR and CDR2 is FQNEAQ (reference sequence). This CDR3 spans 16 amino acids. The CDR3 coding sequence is TGTGCCAGCAGTCCCGGGACAGGGTATGTTACAGATACGCAGTATTTT. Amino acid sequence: CASSPGTGYVTDTQYF. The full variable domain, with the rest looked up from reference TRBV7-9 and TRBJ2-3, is DTGVSQNPRHKITKRGQNVTFRCDPISEHNRLYWYRQTLGQGPEFLTYFQNEAQLEKSRLLSDRFSAERPKGSFSTLEIQRTEQGDSAMYLCASSPGTGYVTDTQYFGPGTRLTVL.

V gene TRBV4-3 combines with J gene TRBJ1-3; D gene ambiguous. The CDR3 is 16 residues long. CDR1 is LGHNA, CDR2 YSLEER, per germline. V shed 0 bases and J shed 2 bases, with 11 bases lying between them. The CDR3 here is CASSQDRGMPGNTIYF. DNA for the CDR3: TGCGCCAGCAGCCAAGATCGGGGTATGCCTGGAAACACCATATATTTT.

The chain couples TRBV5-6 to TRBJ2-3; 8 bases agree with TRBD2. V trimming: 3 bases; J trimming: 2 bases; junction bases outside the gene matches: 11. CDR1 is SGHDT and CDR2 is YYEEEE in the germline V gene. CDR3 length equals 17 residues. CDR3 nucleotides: TGTGCCAGCAGCTGGGGACTAGATAGTAGTGACACAGATACGCAGTATTTT. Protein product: CASSWGLDSSDTDTQYF.

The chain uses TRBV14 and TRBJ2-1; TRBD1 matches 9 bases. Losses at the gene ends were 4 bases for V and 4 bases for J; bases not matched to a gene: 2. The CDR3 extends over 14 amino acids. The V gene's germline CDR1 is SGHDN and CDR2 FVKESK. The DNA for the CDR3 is TGTGCCAGCAGCCCGGGGACAGGGTACAATGAGCAGTTCTTC. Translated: CASSPGTGYNEQFF.

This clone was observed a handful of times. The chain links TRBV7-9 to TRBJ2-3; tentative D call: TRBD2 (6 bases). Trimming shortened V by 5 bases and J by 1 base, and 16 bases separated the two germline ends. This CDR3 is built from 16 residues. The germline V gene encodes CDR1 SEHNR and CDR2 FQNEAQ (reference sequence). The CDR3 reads CASSPTTGLRTDTQYF. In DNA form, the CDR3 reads TGTGCCAGCAGCCCAACGACGGGACTCCGCACAGATACGCAGTATTTT.

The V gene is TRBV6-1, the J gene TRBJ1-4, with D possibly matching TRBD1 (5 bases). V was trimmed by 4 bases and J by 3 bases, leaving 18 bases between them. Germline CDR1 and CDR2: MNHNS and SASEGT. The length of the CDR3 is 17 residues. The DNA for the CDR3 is TGTGCCAGCAGTGCCCCCCCAGGGTCGGGAGCTAATGAAAAACTGTTTTTT. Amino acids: CASSAPPGSGANEKLFF.

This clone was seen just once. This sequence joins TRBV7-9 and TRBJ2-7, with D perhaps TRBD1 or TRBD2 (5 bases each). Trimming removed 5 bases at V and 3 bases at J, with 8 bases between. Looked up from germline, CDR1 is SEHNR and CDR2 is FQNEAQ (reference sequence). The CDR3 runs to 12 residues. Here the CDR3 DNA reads TGTGCCAGCAGCCGGGGCAGCTACGAGCAGTACTTC. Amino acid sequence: CASSRGSYEQYF. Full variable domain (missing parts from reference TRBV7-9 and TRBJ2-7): DTGVSQNPRHKITKRGQNVTFRCDPISEHNRLYWYRQTLGQGPEFLTYFQNEAQLEKSRLLSDRFSAERPKGSFSTLEIQRTEQGDSAMYLCASSRGSYEQYFGPGTRLTVT.

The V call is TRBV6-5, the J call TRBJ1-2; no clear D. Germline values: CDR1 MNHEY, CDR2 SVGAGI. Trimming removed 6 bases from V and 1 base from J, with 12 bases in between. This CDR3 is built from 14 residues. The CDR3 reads CASRSGPVNYGYTF. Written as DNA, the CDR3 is TGTGCCAGCAGGTCCGGGCCGGTTAACTATGGCTACACCTTC.

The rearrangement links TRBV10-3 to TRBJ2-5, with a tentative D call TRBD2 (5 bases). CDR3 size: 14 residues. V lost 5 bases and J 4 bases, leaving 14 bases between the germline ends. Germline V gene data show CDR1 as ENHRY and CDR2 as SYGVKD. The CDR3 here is CAISPFGVGETQYF. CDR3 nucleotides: TGTGCCATCAGTCCCTTCGGGGTGGGAGAGACCCAGTACTTC.

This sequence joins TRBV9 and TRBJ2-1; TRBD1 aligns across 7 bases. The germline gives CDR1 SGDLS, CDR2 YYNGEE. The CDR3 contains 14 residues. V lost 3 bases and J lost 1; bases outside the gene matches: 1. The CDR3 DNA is TGTGCCAGCAGCGCGGGACAGTCCTACAATGAGCAGTTCTTC. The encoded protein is CASSAGQSYNEQFF.

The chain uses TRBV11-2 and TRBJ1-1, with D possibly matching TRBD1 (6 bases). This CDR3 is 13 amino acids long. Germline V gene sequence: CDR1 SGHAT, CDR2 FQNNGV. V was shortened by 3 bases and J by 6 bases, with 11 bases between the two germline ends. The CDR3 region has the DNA TGTGCCAGCAGCTTCGCGGGGGGCGCTGAAGCTTTCTTT. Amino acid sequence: CASSFAGGAEAFF.

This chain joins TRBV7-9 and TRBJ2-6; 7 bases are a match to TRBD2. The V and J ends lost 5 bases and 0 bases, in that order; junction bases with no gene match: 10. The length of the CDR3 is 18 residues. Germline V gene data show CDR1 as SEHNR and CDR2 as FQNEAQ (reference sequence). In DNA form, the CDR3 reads TGTGCCAGCAGCAAGCTGGGGGGAGGGAGCTCTGGGGCCAACGTCCTGACTTTC. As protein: CASSKLGGGSSGANVLTF.

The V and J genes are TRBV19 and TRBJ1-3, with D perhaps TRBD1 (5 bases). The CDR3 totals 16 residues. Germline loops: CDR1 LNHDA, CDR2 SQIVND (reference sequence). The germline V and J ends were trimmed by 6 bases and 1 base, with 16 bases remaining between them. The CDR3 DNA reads TGTGCCAGTAGCCTCACCCGGGGCTCTTCTGGAAACACCATATATTTT. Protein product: CASSLTRGSSGNTIYF. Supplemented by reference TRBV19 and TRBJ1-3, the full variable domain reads DGGITQSPKYLFRKEGQNVTLSCEQNLNHDAMYWYRQDPGQGLRLIYYSQIVNDFQKGDIAEGYSVSREKKESFPLTVTSAQKNPTAFYLCASSLTRGSSGNTIYFGEGSWLTVV.

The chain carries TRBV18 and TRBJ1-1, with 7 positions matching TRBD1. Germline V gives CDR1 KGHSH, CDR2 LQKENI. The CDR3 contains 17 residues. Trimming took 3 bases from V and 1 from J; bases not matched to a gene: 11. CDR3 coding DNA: TGTGCCAGCTCACCGCCGGGATGGACAGGAGGGAACACTGAAGCTTTCTTT. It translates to CASSPPGWTGGNTEAFF.

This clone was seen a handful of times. The CDR3 DNA is TGTGCCAGTAGTAAACAGGTTTACAATCAGCCCCAGCATTTT. Translating it yields CASSKQVYNQPQHF. V usage is TRBV19 and J usage is TRBJ1-5, with D possibly TRBD1 on 5 matching bases. V lost 4 bases to trimming and J lost 3 bases, with 10 bases between them. Looked up from germline, CDR1 is LNHDA and CDR2 is SQIVND (reference sequence). The CDR3 contains 14 residues.

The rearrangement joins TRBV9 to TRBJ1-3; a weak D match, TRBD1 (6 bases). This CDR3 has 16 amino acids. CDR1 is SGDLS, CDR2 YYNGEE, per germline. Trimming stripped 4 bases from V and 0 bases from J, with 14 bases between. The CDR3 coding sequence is TGTGCCAGCAGCCTCGGGGGGGCGAGCTCTGGAAACACCATATATTTT. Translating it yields CASSLGGASSGNTIYF.

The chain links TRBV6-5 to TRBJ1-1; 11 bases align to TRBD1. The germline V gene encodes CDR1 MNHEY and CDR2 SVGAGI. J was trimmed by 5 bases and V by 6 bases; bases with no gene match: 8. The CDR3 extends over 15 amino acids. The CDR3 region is CASRKDRGLVTEAFF. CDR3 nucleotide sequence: TGTGCCAGCAGAAAGGACAGGGGGCTAGTAACTGAAGCTTTCTTT.

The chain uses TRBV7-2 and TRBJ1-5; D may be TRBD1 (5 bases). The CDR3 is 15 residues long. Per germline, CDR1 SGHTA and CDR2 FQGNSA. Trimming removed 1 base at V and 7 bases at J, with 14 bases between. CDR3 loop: CASSLGGRERQPQHF. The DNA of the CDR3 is TGTGCCAGCAGCTTAGGGGGCAGGGAACGGCAGCCCCAGCATTTT.

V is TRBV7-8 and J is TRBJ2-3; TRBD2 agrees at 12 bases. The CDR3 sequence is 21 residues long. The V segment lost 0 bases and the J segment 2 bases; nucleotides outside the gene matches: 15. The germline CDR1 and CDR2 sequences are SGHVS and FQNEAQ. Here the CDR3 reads CASSLARRATSGGTNTDTQYF. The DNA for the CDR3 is TGTGCCAGCAGCTTAGCGCGCAGGGCCACTAGCGGGGGGACGAACACAGATACGCAGTATTTT.

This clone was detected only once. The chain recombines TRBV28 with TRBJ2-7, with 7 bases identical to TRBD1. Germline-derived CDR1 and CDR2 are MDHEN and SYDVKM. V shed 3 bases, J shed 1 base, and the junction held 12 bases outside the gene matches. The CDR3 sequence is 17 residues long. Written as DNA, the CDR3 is TGTGCCAGCAGTTTTTCGACCCGGGACAGACCATCCTACGAGCAGTACTTC. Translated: CASSFSTRDRPSYEQYF.

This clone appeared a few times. This chain's CDR3 is CASSERRRATGTDTQYF. The CDR3 bases are TGTGCCAGCAGCGAGAGGCGGAGGGCCACCGGCACAGATACGCAGTATTTT. This chain uses TRBV9 with TRBJ2-3; D might be TRBD2 (6 bases). V was clipped by 3 bases and J by 1 base, with 18 bases between them. The CDR3 covers 17 residues. CDR1 and CDR2 from the germline V gene are SGDLS and YYNGEE.

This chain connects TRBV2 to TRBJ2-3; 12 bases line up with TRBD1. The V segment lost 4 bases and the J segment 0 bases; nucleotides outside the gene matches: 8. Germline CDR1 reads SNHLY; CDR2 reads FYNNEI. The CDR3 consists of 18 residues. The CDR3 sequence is CASSGPGTGGASTDTQYF. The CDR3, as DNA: TGTGCCAGCAGTGGACCCGGGACAGGGGGCGCAAGCACAGATACGCAGTATTTT.

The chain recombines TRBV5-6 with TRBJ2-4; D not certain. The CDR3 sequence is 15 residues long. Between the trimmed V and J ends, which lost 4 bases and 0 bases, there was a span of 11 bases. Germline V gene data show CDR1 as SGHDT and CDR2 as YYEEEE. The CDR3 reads CASSLTLLAKNIQYF. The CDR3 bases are TGTGCCAGCAGCCTGACATTGCTAGCCAAAAACATTCAGTACTTC. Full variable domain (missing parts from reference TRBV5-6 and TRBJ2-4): DAGVTQSPTHLIKTRGQQVTLRCSPKSGHDTVSWYQQALGQGPQFIFQYYEEEERQRGNFPDRFSGHQFPNYSSELNVNALLLGDSALYLCASSLTLLAKNIQYFGAGTRLSVL.

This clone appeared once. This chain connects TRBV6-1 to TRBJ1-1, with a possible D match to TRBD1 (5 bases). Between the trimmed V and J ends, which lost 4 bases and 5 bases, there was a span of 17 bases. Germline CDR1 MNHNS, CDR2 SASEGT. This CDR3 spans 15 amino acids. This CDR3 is CASSVGPPGRTEAFF. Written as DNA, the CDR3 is TGTGCCAGCAGTGTAGGACCCCCAGGGAGGACTGAAGCTTTCTTT.

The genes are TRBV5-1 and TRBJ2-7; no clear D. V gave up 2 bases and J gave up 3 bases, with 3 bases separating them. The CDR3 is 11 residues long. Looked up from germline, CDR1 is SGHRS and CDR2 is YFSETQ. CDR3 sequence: CASSFNYEQYF. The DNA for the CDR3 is TGCGCCAGCAGCTTCAACTACGAGCAGTACTTC.

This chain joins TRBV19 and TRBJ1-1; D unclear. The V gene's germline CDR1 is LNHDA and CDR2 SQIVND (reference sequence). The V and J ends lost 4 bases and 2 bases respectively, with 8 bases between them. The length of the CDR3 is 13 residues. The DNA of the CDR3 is TGTGCCAGTAGTAGGGATTATAACACTGAAGCTTTCTTT. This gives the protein CASSRDYNTEAFF.